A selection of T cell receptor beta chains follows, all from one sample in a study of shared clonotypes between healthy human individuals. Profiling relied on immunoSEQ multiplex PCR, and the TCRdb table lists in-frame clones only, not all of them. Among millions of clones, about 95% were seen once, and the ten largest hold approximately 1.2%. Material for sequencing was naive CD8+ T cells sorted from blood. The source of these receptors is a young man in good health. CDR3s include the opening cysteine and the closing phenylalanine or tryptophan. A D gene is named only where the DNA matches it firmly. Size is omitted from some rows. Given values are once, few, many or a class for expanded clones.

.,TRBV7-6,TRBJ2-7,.,CASSSPASYEQYF,TGTGCCAGCAGCTCTCCGGCTTCCTACGAGCAGTACTTC
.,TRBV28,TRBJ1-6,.,CASSQLRDIYNSPLHF,TGTGCCAGCAGTCAACTCCGGGACATTTATAATTCACCCCTCCACTTT
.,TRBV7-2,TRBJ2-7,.,CASSSIPESYEQYF,TGTGCCAGCAGCTCGATCCCGGAATCCTACGAGCAGTACTTC
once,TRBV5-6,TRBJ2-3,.,CASSPTVRSSTDTQYF,TGTGCCAGCAGCCCTACTGTGAGATCTAGCACAGATACGCAGTATTTT
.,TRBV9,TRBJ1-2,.,CASSAYNYGYTF,TGTGCCAGCAGCGCCTACAACTATGGCTACACCTTC
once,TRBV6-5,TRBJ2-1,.,CASSNSVYEQFF,TGTGCCAGCAGTAATAGCGTCTATGAGCAGTTCTTC
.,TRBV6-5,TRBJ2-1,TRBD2,CASSQLAGGNNEQFF,TGTGCCAGCAGTCAACTAGCGGGAGGGAACAATGAGCAGTTCTTC
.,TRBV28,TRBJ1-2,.,CASTGLSFNYGYTF,TGTGCCAGCACAGGGCTCAGCTTTAACTATGGCTACACCTTC
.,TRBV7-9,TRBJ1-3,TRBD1,CASSLDRVGNTIYF,TGTGCCAGCAGCTTGGACAGGGTTGGAAACACCATATATTTT
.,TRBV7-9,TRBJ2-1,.,CASSPPTENEQFF,TGTGCCAGCAGCCCCCCAACAGAAAATGAGCAGTTCTTC
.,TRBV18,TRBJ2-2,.,CASSPRDTHTGELFF,TGTGCCAGCTCACCTCGGGACACCCACACCGGGGAGCTGTTTTTT
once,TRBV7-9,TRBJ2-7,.,CASSSDHYEQYF,TGTGCCAGCAGTTCGGACCACTACGAGCAGTACTTC
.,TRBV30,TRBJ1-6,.,CAWRMDTFSPNSPLHF,TGTGCCTGGAGGATGGACACCTTTAGCCCGAATTCACCCCTCCACTTT
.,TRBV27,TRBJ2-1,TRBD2,CASSPGTSGSHNEQFF,TGTGCCAGCAGTCCAGGGACTAGCGGGAGTCACAATGAGCAGTTCTTC
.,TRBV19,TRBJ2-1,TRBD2,CATKAGGSSYNEQFF,TGTGCCACCAAAGCGGGAGGGAGCTCCTACAATGAGCAGTTCTTC
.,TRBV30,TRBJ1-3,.,CAWSHNSGNTIYF,TGTGCCTGGAGTCATAACTCTGGAAACACCATATATTTT
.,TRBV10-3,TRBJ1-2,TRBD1,CAIMVGTGVDNYGYTF,TGTGCCATCATGGTGGGGACAGGGGTGGATAACTATGGCTACACCTTC
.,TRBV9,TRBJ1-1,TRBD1,CASSGTGLGNTEAFF,TGTGCCAGCAGCGGGACAGGGCTGGGGAACACTGAAGCTTTCTTT
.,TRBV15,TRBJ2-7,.,CATKFMEDGTYEQYF,TGTGCCACCAAATTTATGGAGGACGGGACCTACGAGCAGTACTTC
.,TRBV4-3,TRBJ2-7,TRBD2,CASSQGLANSYEQYF,TGCGCCAGCAGCCAGGGACTAGCAAACTCCTACGAGCAGTACTTC
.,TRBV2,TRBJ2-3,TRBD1,CATPHTGTGEADTQYF,TGTGCCACCCCCCATACCGGGACAGGGGAAGCAGATACGCAGTATTTT
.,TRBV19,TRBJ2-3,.,CASSIGAGYTDTQYF,TGTGCCAGTAGTATTGGGGCGGGATATACAGATACGCAGTATTTT
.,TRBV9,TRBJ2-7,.,CASSDNMDEQYF,TGTGCCAGCAGCGACAACATGGACGAGCAGTACTTC
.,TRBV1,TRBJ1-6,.,CTSRPDGAGSPLHF,TGCACCAGCAGGCCGGACGGTGCGGGATCACCCCTCCACTTT
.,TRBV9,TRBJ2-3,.,CASSVAGTQGDTQYF,TGTGCCAGCAGCGTGGCCGGGACCCAAGGAGATACGCAGTATTTT
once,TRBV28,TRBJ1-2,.,CASSLSGQGGGYTF,TGTGCCAGCAGTTTATCTGGCCAGGGCGGCGGCTACACCTTC
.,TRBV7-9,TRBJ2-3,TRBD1,CASSLQQGPRTDTQYF,TGTGCCAGCAGCTTGCAACAGGGGCCGAGGACAGATACGCAGTATTTT
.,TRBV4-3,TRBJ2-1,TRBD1,CASSHLPGQGPYNEQFF,TGCGCCAGCAGCCATTTACCGGGACAGGGACCCTACAATGAGCAGTTCTTC
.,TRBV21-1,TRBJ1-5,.,CASSQLDRGTNQPQHF,TGTGCCAGCAGCCAGCTAGACAGGGGGACCAATCAGCCCCAGCATTTT
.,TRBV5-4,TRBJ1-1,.,CASSMGTATEAFF,TGTGCCAGCAGCATGGGGACGGCCACTGAAGCTTTCTTT
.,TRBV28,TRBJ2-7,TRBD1,CASSTGGPYEQYF,TGTGCCAGCAGTACAGGGGGACCCTACGAGCAGTACTTC
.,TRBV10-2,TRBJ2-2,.,CASSESGELFF,TGCGCCAGCAGTGAGAGCGGGGAGCTGTTTTTT
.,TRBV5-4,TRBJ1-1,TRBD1,CASSFGTAEAFF,TGTGCCAGCAGCTTTGGGACAGCCGAAGCTTTCTTT
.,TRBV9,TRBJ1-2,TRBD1,CASSVTKTGIPYGYTF,TGTGCCAGCAGCGTGACTAAGACAGGGATCCCCTATGGCTACACCTTC
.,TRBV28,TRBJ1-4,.,CASSPYDRNEKLFF,TGTGCCAGCAGTCCATACGACAGGAATGAAAAACTGTTTTTT
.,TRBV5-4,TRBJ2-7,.,CASRLQGGYEQYF,TGTGCCAGCCGACTACAGGGGGGGTACGAGCAGTACTTC
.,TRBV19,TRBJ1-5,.,CASSPHELNQPQHF,TGTGCCAGTAGTCCCCACGAACTAAATCAGCCCCAGCATTTT
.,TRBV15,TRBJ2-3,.,CATSKTGQTDTQYF,TGTGCCACCAGCAAAACTGGACAGACAGATACGCAGTATTTT
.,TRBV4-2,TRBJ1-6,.,CASSQSSGEWSYNSPLHF,TGTGCCAGCAGCCAATCATCAGGGGAATGGTCCTATAATTCACCCCTCCACTTT
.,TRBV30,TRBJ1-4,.,CAWTLRGEKLFF,TGTGCCTGGACCTTACGTGGGGAAAAACTGTTTTTT
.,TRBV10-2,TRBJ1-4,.,CASSAGPGQKLFF,TGCGCCAGCAGTGCCGGACCGGGGCAAAAACTGTTTTTT
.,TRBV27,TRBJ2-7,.,CASSLIALNYEQYF,TGTGCCAGCAGTCTAATCGCTCTTAACTACGAGCAGTACTTC
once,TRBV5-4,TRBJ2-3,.,CASSSRGAGDTQYF,TGTGCCAGCAGCTCCCGCGGGGCGGGCGATACGCAGTATTTT